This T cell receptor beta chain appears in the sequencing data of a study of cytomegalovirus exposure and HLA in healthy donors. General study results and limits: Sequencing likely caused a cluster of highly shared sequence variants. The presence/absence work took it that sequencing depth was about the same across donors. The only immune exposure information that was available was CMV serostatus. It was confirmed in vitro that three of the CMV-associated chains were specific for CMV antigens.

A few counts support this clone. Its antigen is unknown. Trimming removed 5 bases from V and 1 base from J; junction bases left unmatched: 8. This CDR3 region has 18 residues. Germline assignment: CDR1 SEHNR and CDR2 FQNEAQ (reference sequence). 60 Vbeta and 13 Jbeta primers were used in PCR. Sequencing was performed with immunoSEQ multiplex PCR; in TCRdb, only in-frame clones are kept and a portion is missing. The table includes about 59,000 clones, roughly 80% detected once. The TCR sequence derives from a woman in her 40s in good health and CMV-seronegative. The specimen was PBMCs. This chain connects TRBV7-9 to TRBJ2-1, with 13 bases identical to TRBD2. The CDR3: CASSDGLAGDKSYNEQFF. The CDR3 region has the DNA TGTGCCAGCAGCGATGGACTAGCGGGAGACAAATCCTACAATGAGCAGTTCTTC.